One and the same sample provided the 19 T cell receptor beta chains below, sequenced in a study of CD4 T cells in relation to SARS-CoV-2 and coronaviruses. The unexposed donors gave CD4+ T cells in about 2011-2018, prior to COVID-19. After about 10 days of culture, CD4+ T cells were isolated. No cognate antigen is known for these TCRs. Repertoires were generated with immunoSEQ multiplex PCR, while TCRdb's copy carries only in-frame clones and drops some. The sample includes some 30,000 clones, 76% of them seen just once. Sequencing input: CD4+ T cells from PBMCs, cultured in vitro. The receptor set was obtained from a human donor in good health.

The V gene is TRBV11-2, the J gene TRBJ2-3, with unresolved D. The CDR3 contains 14 residues. Germline values: CDR1 SGHAT, CDR2 FQNNGV. Between the trimmed V and J ends, which lost 4 bases and 2 bases, there was a span of 10 bases. CDR3: CASSSPTLTDTQYF. CDR3 coding DNA: TGTGCCAGCAGCTCACCGACACTCACAGATACGCAGTATTTT.

The gene calls are TRBV18 and TRBJ1-1, with TRBD1 matching over 10 bases. V shed 0 bases, J shed 6 bases, and the junction held 13 bases outside the gene matches. Germline assignment: CDR1 KGHSH and CDR2 LQKENI. CDR3 length equals 18 residues. The DNA of the CDR3 is TGTGCCAGCTCACCACCGGGAGGGACAGGGGTTATTATGGCTGAAGCTTTCTTT. This translates into CASSPPGGTGVIMAEAFF. Variable domain in full (rest from reference TRBV18 and TRBJ1-1): NAGVMQNPRHLVRRRGQEARLRCSPMKGHSHVYWYRQLPEEGLKFMVYLQKENIIDESGMPKERFSAEFPKEGPSILRIQQVVRGDSAAYFCASSPPGGTGVIMAEAFFGQGTRLTVV.

This sequence joins TRBV6-2 or TRBV6-3 and TRBJ1-6; 10 nucleotides line up with TRBD1. Losses at the gene ends were 5 bases for V and 10 bases for J; bases not matched to a gene: 8. The germline V gene encodes CDR1 MNHEY and CDR2 SVGEGT. The CDR3 is 15 amino acids. The CDR3 spells CASSQTGTGESPLHF. The CDR3 nucleotides are TGTGCCAGCAGTCAAACCGGGACAGGGGAATCACCCCTCCACTTT.

V is TRBV3-1 (or the pseudogene TRBV3-2) and J is TRBJ2-5, with unresolved D. V was trimmed by 2 bases and J by 5 bases, leaving 12 bases between them. The germline V gene has CDR1 LGHDT and CDR2 YNNKEL (reference sequence). This CDR3 is 14 amino acids long. The CDR3: CASSQPQVTETQYF. In DNA form, the CDR3 reads TGTGCCAGCAGCCAACCCCAGGTGACGGAGACCCAGTACTTC.

This clone was seen more than once but under ten times. The rearrangement joins TRBV4-1 to TRBJ1-1; D unclear. Trimming took off 0 bases at V and 4 bases at J, with 15 bases between the two ends. The CDR3 contains 16 residues. CDR1 MGHRA and CDR2 YSYEKL come from the germline V gene. As DNA, the CDR3 is TGCGCCAGCAGCCAAGAAAAGAGCTCTGGGATCACTGAAGCTTTCTTT. Translation: CASSQEKSSGITEAFF.

This clone was counted only a few times. The chain employs TRBV5-1 and TRBJ1-2; 9 bases align to TRBD1. CDR3 length: 13 residues. After removal of 3 bases from V and 8 bases from J, the junction contained 5 bases not matched to a gene. Germline CDR1 reads SGHRS; CDR2 reads YFSETQ. The CDR3 DNA is TGCGCCAGCAGCTCGGGACAGGGTTACGGCTACACCTTC. Encoded protein: CASSSGQGYGYTF. The complete variable domain, with remaining parts taken from reference TRBV5-1 and TRBJ1-2, reads KAGVTQTPRYLIKTRGQQVTLSCSPISGHRSVSWYQQTPGQGLQFLFEYFSETQRNKGNFPGRFSGRQFSNSRSEMNVSTLELGDSALYLCASSSGQGYGYTFGSGTRLTVV.

This clone was counted only a few times. V is TRBV5-6 and J is TRBJ1-3, with TRBD1 matching over 12 bases. This CDR3 region has 16 residues. Germline CDR1 and CDR2: SGHDT and YYEEEE. The V segment lost 4 bases and the J segment 4 bases; nucleotides outside the gene matches: 6. The CDR3 bases are TGTGCCAGCAGCCCCGGGACAGGGGGCGCCGGAAACACCATATATTTT. Protein product: CASSPGTGGAGNTIYF.

The rearrangement uses TRBV5-4 and TRBJ1-5; D ambiguous. CDR3 length equals 13 residues. The V gene lost 2 bases and the J gene lost 4 bases, with 7 bases spanning the gap. Germline V CDR1 and CDR2: SGHNT, YYREEE (reference sequence). The CDR3, as DNA: TGTGCCAGCAGCTTTGGCAAAAATCAGCCCCAGCATTTT. Amino acids: CASSFGKNQPQHF.

The chain uses TRBV19 and TRBJ1-4; no firm D call. The V gene lost 7 bases and the J gene lost 3 bases, with 12 bases spanning the gap. This CDR3 comprises 14 residues. The germline CDR1 and CDR2 sequences are LNHDA and SQIVND (reference sequence). This CDR3 is CASTPGRANEKLFF. The CDR3 DNA follows: TGTGCCAGTACCCCGGGAAGAGCTAATGAAAAACTGTTTTTT.

The chain has TRBV7-2 and TRBJ2-5; D perhaps matches TRBD1 (6 bases). Germline CDR1 SGHTA, CDR2 FQGNSA. This CDR3 is built from 15 residues. Trimming removed 1 base at V and 7 bases at J, with 16 bases between. The DNA of the CDR3 is TGTGCCAGCAGCTTAGGAAATCGTGGGGGCAGGACCCAGTACTTC. Its protein is CASSLGNRGGRTQYF.

The chain employs TRBV4-1 and TRBJ2-2; the match to TRBD2 covers 12 bases. From germline, CDR1 is MGHRA and CDR2 YSYEKL. The CDR3 has 18 amino acids. The V segment lost 0 bases and the J segment 7 bases; nucleotides outside the gene matches: 9. The DNA of the CDR3 is TGCGCCAGCAGCCAAGAGTGGCTAGCGGGGGGGCCGGGCGGGGAGCTGTTTTTT. Protein product: CASSQEWLAGGPGGELFF.

This chain uses TRBV2 with TRBJ1-2; TRBD1 agrees at 8 bases. Per the germline V gene, CDR1 is SNHLY and CDR2 is FYNNEI. After removal of 6 bases from V and 5 bases from J, the junction contained 8 bases not matched to a gene. CDR3 length: 14 amino acids. This CDR3 reads CASRADRAGYGYTF. As DNA, the CDR3 is TGTGCCAGCAGGGCGGACAGGGCTGGGTATGGCTACACCTTC.

The V gene is TRBV7-2, the J gene TRBJ2-4; a possible D gene is TRBD2 (6 bases). V dropped 6 bases and J dropped 5 bases, with 14 bases sitting between them. The CDR3 loop spans 14 amino acids. In germline, CDR1 is SGHTA, CDR2 FQGNSA. Written as DNA, the CDR3 is TGTGCCAGCAGTTCCGGAGGGATACAAAACATTCAGTACTTC. Residues: CASSSGGIQNIQYF.

The genes are TRBV2 and TRBJ2-7; D possibly corresponds to TRBD2 (7 bases). The V end was cut by 3 bases, the J end by 1 base, with 16 bases between. The germline V gene encodes CDR1 SNHLY and CDR2 FYNNEI. This CDR3 is built from 16 residues. The CDR3 DNA is TGTGCCAGCAGTGATTCGGCCAGGGGAGGGTCCTACGAGCAGTACTTC. Protein sequence: CASSDSARGGSYEQYF.

This clone was detected a few times. The genes are TRBV19 and TRBJ2-3; 11 bases match TRBD2. This CDR3 comprises 17 residues. The V segment lost 3 bases and the J segment 2 bases; nucleotides outside the gene matches: 7. The germline CDR1 and CDR2 sequences are LNHDA and SQIVND (reference sequence). CDR3 loop: CASSIRASGGFTDTQYF. For the CDR3, the DNA is TGTGCCAGTAGTATTCGGGCTAGCGGGGGGTTCACAGATACGCAGTATTTT.

The V call is TRBV19, the J call TRBJ2-7; 9 bases fit TRBD2. Germline CDR1 and CDR2: LNHDA and SQIVND (reference sequence). The CDR3 covers 13 residues. Losses at the gene ends were 7 bases for V and 1 base for J; bases not matched to a gene: 2. The DNA for the CDR3 is TGTGCCAGTAAGCTAGCGGGATCCTACGAGCAGTACTTC. Translating gives CASKLAGSYEQYF.

The chain couples TRBV6-5 to TRBJ2-3; D is uncertain. Germline lookup yields CDR1 MNHEY and CDR2 SVGAGI. The CDR3 loop spans 11 amino acids. The V end was cut by 5 bases, the J end by 4 bases, with 4 bases between. The CDR3: CASSLSDTQYF. In DNA form, the CDR3 reads TGTGCCAGCAGTCTCTCAGATACGCAGTATTTT.

In nucleotides, the CDR3 is TGCGCCAGCAGCTTGGTTATGGGAGAGACCCAGTACTTC. Protein sequence: CASSLVMGETQYF. This chain links TRBV5-1 with TRBJ2-5; no definite D call. The germline CDR1 and CDR2 sequences are SGHRS and YFSETQ. The CDR3 covers 13 residues. With 0 bases removed from V and 4 bases from J, the gap between germline ends came to 7 bases. Full variable domain (outside the CDR3, taken from reference TRBV5-1 and TRBJ2-5): KAGVTQTPRYLIKTRGQQVTLSCSPISGHRSVSWYQQTPGQGLQFLFEYFSETQRNKGNFPGRFSGRQFSNSRSEMNVSTLELGDSALYLCASSLVMGETQYFGPGTRLLVL.

Written as DNA, the CDR3 is TGCGCCAGCAGCTTGGACAGCTATGGCTACACCTTC. This codes for CASSLDSYGYTF. V usage is TRBV5-1 and J usage is TRBJ1-2; D call uncertain. V lost 0 bases and J 4 bases, leaving 4 bases between the germline ends. Germline lookup yields CDR1 SGHRS and CDR2 YFSETQ. The CDR3 has 12 residues. Full variable domain (missing parts from reference TRBV5-1 and TRBJ1-2): KAGVTQTPRYLIKTRGQQVTLSCSPISGHRSVSWYQQTPGQGLQFLFEYFSETQRNKGNFPGRFSGRQFSNSRSEMNVSTLELGDSALYLCASSLDSYGYTFGSGTRLTVV.